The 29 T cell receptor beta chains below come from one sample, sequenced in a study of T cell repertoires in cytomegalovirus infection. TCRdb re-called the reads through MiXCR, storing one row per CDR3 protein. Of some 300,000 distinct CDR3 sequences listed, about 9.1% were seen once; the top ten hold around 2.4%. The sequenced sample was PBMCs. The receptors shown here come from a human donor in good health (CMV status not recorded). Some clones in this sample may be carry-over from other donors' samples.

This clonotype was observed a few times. The CDR3 loop is CASSYPPDTQYF. CDR3 bases: TGTGCCAGCAGTTACCCTCCAGATACGCAGTATTTT. The chain uses TRBV6-5 and TRBJ2-3; D gene ambiguous. V was cut by 2 bases and J by 4 bases, with 4 bases left in between. Germline CDR1 and CDR2: MNHEY and SVGAGI. This CDR3 has 12 amino acids.

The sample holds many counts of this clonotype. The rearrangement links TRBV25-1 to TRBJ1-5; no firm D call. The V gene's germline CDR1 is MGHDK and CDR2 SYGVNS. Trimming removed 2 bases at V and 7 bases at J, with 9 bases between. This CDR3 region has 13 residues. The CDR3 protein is CASSELMGQPQHF. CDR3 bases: TGTGCCAGCAGTGAACTCATGGGGCAGCCCCAGCATTTT.

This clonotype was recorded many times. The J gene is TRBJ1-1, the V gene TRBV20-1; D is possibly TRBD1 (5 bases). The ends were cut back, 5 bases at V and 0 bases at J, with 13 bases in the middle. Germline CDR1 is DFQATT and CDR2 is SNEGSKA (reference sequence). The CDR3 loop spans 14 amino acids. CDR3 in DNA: TGCAGTGCTCGGGGAGGGGCTATGAACACTGAAGCTTTCTTT. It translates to CSARGGAMNTEAFF.

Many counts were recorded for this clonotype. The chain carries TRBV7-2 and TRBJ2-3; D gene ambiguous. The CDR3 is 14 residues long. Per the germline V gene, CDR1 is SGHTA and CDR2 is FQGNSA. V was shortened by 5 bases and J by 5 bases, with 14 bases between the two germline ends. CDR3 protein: CASSPPGAQDTQYF. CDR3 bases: TGTGCCAGCAGCCCCCCGGGTGCGCAAGATACGCAGTATTTT.

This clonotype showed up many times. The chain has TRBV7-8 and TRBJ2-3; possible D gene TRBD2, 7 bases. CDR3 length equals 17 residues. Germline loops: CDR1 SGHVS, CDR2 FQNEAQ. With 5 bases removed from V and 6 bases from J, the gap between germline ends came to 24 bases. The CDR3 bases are TGTGCCAGCAGCGGGAGGGGTTTAGGGGGGGAATTGGATACGCAGTATTTT. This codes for CASSGRGLGGELDTQYF. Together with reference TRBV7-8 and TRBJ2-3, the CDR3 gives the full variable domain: GAGVSQSPRYKVAKRGQDVALRCDPISGHVSLFWYQQALGQGPEFLTYFQNEAQLDKSGLPSDRFFAERPEGSVSTLKIQRTQQEDSAVYLCASSGRGLGGELDTQYFGPGTRLTVL.

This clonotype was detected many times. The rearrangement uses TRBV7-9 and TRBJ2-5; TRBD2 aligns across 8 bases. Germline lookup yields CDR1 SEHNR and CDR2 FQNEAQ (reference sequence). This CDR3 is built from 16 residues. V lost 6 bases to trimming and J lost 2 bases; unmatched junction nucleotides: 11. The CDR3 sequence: CASSRGLGGTQETQYF. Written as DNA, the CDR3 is TGTGCCAGCAGTAGGGGACTAGGAGGGACTCAAGAGACCCAGTACTTC. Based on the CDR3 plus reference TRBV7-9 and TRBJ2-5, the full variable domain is DTGVSQNPRHKITKRGQNVTFRCDPISEHNRLYWYRQTLGQGPEFLTYFQNEAQLEKSRLLSDRFSAERPKGSFSTLEIQRTEQGDSAMYLCASSRGLGGTQETQYFGPGTRLLVL.

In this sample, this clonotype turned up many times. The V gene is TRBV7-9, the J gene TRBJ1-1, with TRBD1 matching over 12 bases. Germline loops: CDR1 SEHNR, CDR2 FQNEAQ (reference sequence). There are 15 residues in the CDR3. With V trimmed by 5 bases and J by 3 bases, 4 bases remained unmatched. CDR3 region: CASSRGQGADTEAFF. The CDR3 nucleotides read TGTGCCAGCAGCCGGGGACAGGGGGCGGACACTGAAGCTTTCTTT.

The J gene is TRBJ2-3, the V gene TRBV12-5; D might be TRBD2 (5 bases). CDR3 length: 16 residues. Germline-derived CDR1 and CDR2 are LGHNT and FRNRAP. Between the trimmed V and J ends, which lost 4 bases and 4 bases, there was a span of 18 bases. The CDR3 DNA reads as TGTGCTAGTGGTTCCCCGGAGGTGGAGCCGGCAGATACGCAGTATTTT. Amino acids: CASGSPEVEPADTQYF.

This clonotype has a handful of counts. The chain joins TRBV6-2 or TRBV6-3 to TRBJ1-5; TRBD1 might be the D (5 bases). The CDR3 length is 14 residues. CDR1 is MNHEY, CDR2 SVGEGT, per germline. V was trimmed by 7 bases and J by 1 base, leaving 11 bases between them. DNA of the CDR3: TGTGCCAGCAACCCAGGGCGAAGCAATCAGCCCCAGCATTTT. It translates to CASNPGRSNQPQHF.

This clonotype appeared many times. Here the CDR3 DNA reads TGTGCCATCAGTGCCGCCGGGACAGGGCGATCCAATGAGCAGTTCTTC. Translating gives CAISAAGTGRSNEQFF. This chain connects TRBV10-3 to TRBJ2-1, with TRBD1 matching over 9 bases. V was clipped by 4 bases and J by 6 bases; unmatched bases: 10. The germline V gene has CDR1 ENHRY and CDR2 SYGVKD. The CDR3 sequence is 16 residues long.

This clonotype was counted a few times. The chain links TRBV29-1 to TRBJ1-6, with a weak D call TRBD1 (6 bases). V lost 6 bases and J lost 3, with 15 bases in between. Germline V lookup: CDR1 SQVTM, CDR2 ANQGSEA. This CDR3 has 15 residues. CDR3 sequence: CSVASGQLYNSPLHF. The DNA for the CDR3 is TGCAGCGTCGCAAGCGGACAGCTCTATAATTCACCCCTCCACTTT.

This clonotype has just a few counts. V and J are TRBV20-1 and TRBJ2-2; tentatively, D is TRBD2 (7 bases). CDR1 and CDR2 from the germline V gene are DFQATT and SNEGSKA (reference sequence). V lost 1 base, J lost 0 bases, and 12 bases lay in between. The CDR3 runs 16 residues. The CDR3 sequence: CSARAGGLSNTGELFF. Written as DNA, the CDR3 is TGCAGTGCTAGAGCGGGGGGCCTATCGAACACCGGGGAGCTGTTTTTT.

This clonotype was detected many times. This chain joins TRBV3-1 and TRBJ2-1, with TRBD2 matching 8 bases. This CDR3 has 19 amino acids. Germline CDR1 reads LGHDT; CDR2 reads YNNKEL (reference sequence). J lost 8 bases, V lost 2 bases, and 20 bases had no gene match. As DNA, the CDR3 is TGTGCCAGCAGCCAAAGGACCCTAACCCTGCGGGGGGTAGACTATGAGCAGTTCTTC. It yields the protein CASSQRTLTLRGVDYEQFF.

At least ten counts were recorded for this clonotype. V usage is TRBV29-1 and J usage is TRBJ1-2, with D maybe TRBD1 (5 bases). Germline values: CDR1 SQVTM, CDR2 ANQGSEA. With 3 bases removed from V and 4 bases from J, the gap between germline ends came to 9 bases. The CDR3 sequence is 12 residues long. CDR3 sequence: CSVDGGLYGYTF. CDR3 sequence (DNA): TGCAGCGTTGACGGGGGACTCTATGGCTACACCTTC.

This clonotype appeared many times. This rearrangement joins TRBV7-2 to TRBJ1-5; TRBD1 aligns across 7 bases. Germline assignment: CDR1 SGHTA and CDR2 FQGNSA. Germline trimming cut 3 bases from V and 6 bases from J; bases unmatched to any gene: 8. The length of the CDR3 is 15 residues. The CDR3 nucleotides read TGTGCCAGCAGCTTTGCTAGGGGGCAAGGTCAGCCCCAGCATTTT. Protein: CASSFARGQGQPQHF.

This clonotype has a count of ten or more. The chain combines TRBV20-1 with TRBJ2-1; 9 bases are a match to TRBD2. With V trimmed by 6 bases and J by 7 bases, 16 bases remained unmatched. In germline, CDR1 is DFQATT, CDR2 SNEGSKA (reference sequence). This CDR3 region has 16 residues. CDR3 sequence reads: CSAVGQRRGGPNEQFF. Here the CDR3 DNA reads TGCAGTGCCGTAGGGCAGCGGCGGGGGGGCCCTAATGAGCAGTTCTTC.

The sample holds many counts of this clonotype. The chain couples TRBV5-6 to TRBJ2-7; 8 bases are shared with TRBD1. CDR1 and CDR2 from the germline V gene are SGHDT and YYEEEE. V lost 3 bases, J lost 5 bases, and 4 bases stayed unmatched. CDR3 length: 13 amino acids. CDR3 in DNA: TGTGCCAGCAGCTCGACAGGGGCGGACGAGCAGTACGTC. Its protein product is CASSSTGADEQYV.

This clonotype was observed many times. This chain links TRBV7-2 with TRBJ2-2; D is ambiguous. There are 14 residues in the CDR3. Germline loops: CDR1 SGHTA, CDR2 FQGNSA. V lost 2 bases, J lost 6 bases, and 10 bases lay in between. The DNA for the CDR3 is TGTGCCAGCAGCTTAAGGCGAGTCGCCGGGGAGCTGTTTTTT. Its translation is CASSLRRVAGELFF.

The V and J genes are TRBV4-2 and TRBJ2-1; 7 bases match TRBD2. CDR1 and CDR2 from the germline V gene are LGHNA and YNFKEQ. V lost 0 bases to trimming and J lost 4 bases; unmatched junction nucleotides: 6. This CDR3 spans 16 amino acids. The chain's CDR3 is CASSQDLAGEYNEQFF. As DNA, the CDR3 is TGTGCCAGCAGCCAAGATCTGGCGGGGGAGTACAATGAGCAGTTCTTC.

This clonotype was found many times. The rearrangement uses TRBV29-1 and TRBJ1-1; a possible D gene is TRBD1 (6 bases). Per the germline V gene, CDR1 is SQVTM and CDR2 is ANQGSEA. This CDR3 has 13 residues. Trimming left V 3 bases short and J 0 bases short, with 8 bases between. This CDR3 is CSVEGTLNTEAFF. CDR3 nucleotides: TGCAGCGTTGAGGGGACACTGAACACTGAAGCTTTCTTT.

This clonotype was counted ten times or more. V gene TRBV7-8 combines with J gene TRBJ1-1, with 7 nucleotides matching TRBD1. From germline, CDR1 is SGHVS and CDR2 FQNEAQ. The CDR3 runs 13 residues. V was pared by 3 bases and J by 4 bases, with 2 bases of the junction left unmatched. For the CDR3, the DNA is TGTGCCAGCAGCTTCCACAGGGGCACTGAAGCTTTCTTT. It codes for CASSFHRGTEAFF.

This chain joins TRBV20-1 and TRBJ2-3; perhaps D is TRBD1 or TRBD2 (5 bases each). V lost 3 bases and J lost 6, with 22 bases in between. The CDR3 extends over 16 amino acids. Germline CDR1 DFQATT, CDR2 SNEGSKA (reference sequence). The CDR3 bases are TGCAGTGCTAGCCGTTACCGGGACGGATGGATCGATACGCAGTATTTT. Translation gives CSASRYRDGWIDTQYF.

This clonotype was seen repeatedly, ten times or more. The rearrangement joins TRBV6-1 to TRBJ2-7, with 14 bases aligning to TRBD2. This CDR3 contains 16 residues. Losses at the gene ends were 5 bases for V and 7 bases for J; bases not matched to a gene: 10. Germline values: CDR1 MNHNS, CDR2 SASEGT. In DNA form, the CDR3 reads TGTGCCAGCAGTAAGCCGGGACTAGCGGGGGCAGGAGAGCAGTACTTC. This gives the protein CASSKPGLAGAGEQYF.

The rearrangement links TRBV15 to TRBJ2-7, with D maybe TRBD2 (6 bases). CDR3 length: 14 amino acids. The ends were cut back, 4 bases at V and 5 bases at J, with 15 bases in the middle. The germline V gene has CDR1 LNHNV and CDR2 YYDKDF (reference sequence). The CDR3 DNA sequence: TGTGCCACCAGCAAAGGGCATGGGGGGAACGAGCAGTACGTC. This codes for CATSKGHGGNEQYV.

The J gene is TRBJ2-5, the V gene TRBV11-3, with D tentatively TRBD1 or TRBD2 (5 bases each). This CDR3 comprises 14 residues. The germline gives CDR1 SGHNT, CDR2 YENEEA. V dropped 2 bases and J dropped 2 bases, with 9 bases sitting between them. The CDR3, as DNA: TGTGCCAGCAGCTTAAGAGGGGAACAAGAGACCCAGTACTTC. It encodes CASSLRGEQETQYF. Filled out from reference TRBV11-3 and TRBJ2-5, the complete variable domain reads EAGVVQSPRYKIIEKKQPVAFWCNPISGHNTLYWYLQNLGQGPELLIRYENEEAVDDSQLPKDRFSAERLKGVDSTLKIQPAELGDSAVYLCASSLRGEQETQYFGPGTRLLVL.

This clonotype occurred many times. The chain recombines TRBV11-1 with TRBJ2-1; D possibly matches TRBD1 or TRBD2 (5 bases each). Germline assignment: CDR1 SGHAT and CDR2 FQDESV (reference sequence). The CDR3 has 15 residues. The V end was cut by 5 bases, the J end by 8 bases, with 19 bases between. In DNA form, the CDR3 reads TGTGCCAGCAGCCTCAGGGTCAGCGGTACGGATGAGCAGTTCTTC. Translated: CASSLRVSGTDEQFF.

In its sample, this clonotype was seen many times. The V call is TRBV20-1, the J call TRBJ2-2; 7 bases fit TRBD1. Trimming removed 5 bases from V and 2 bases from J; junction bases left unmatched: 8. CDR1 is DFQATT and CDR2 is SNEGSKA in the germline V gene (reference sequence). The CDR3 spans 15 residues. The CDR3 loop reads CSAPKGQSNTGELFF. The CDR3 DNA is TGCAGTGCTCCGAAGGGACAGAGTAACACCGGGGAGCTGTTTTTT.

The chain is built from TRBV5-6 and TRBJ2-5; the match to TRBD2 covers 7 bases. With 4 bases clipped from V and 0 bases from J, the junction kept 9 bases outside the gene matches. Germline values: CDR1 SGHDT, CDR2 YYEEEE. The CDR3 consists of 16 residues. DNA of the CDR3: TGTGCCAGCAGCGCAAGACTAGCACCGTACCAAGAGACCCAGTACTTC. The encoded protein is CASSARLAPYQETQYF.

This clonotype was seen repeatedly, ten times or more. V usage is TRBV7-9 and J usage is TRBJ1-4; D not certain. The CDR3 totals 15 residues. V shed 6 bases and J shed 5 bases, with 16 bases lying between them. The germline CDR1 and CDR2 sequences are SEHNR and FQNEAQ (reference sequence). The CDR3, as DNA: TGTGCCAGCAGACCGGGAGGGTTTCAAAATGAAAAACTGTTTTTT. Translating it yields CASRPGGFQNEKLFF. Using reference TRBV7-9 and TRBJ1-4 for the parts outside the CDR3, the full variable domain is DTGVSQNPRHKITKRGQNVTFRCDPISEHNRLYWYRQTLGQGPEFLTYFQNEAQLEKSRLLSDRFSAERPKGSFSTLEIQRTEQGDSAMYLCASRPGGFQNEKLFFGSGTQLSVL.